This record covers a single T cell receptor beta chain. What it recognizes is unknown. The study excluded patients with other autoimmune diseases, uncontrolled infections, pregnancy or lactation. Establishment of the diagnosis relied upon clinical symptoms, serum thyroxine, TRAb, thyroid ultrasound and orbital computed tomography. RNA transcripts were the template, and TCR beta CDR3 regions were amplified from them. In the first round, RT-PCR was carried out with HTBI primers, and a multiplex PCR formed the second round. In TCRdb, the multiplex PCR reads were re-called with MiXCR into one record per CDR3 protein. This table holds about 240,000 distinct CDR3 sequences, less than 55% found once. The source of the sample is a study of Graves' ophthalmopathy and Graves' hyperthyroidism. This CDR3 has 14 residues. Looked up from germline, CDR1 is SGHVS and CDR2 is FQNEAQ. Trimming removed 5 bases from V and 3 bases from J; junction bases left unmatched: 7.

Study-wide points: In separating ophthalmopathy from stable hyperthyroidism, a 13-signature model achieved roughly 89% sensitivity and approximately 80% specificity. Ophthalmopathy progression was predicted with 70.59% sensitivity and about 72% specificity.

This clonotype originated in an adult man with Graves' ophthalmopathy. Source material: peripheral blood. V gene TRBV7-8 combines with J gene TRBJ2-7; 7 bases align to TRBD1. CDR3 bases: TGTGCCAGCAGCCAGTCCCGGGACAGCTACGAGCAGTACTTC. Its translation is CASSQSRDSYEQYF.